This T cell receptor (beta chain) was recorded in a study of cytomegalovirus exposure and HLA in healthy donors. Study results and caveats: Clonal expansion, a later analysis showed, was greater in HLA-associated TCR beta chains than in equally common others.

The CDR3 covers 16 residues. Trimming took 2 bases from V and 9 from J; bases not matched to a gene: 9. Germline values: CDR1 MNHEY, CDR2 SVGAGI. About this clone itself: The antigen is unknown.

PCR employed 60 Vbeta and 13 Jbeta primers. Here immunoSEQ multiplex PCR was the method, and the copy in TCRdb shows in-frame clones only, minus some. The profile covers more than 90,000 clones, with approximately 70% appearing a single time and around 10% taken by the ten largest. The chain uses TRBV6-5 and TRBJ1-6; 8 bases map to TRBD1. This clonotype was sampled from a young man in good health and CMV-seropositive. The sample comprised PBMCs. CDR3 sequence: CASSYGAGGASSPLHF. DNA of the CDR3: TGTGCCAGCAGTTACGGTGCAGGGGGCGCTTCTTCACCCCTCCACTTT.